These 7 T cell receptor beta chains originate from one sample sequenced in a study of T-cell memory formation after mild COVID-19. Via MiXCR, TCRdb re-called the 5' RACE reads, giving one row per CDR3 protein. The sample carries about 610,000 distinct CDR3 sequences, roughly 17% recorded once. Sequencing was performed on PBMCs or a T cell subset sorted from them (not recorded which). The receptors shown here come from an adult woman who had mild COVID-19 (a few samples of this study predate the infection). Cell type and time point are not known.

The rearrangement joins TRBV2 to TRBJ2-7; weak D call: TRBD2 (5 bases). V lost 4 bases and J lost 3, with 13 bases in between. CDR3 length equals 14 residues. The V gene's germline CDR1 is SNHLY and CDR2 FYNNEI. The CDR3 bases are TGTGCCAGCAGTGTTTACGGGGAGCGCTACGAGCAGTACTTC. Translating gives CASSVYGERYEQYF.

This clonotype appeared a few times. V gene TRBV29-1 combines with J gene TRBJ1-2, with D possibly matching TRBD1 (5 bases). The V gene's germline CDR1 is SQVTM and CDR2 ANQGSEA. The V gene lost 7 bases and the J gene lost 4 bases, with 16 bases spanning the gap. This CDR3 is built from 13 residues. The CDR3 nucleotides read TGCAGCGCCCAGGGACCAGCAACCTATGGCTACACCTTC. As protein: CSAQGPATYGYTF.

The sample holds a few counts of this clonotype. The chain employs TRBV7-6 and TRBJ1-5; D unclear. Trimming left V 2 bases short and J 5 bases short, with 25 bases between. Per the germline V gene, CDR1 is SGHVS and CDR2 is FNYEAQ. The CDR3 is 19 amino acids. The DNA for the CDR3 is TGTGCCAGCAGCTTATCCGCAACCCCCGTGGAGGATCAATATCAGCCCCAGCATTTT. It encodes CASSLSATPVEDQYQPQHF.

This clonotype was counted between two and nine times. This rearrangement joins TRBV4-1 to TRBJ2-7, with TRBD2 matching over 14 bases. This CDR3 comprises 16 residues. Germline loops: CDR1 MGHRA, CDR2 YSYEKL. Trimming at V came to 0 bases and at J to 10 bases, leaving 8 bases not matched to a gene. CDR3 nucleotide sequence: TGCGCCAGCAGCCAAGATACCGGGACTAGCGGGGGAACCCAGTACTTC. Translated, it gives CASSQDTGTSGGTQYF.

The V gene is TRBV11-1, the J gene TRBJ1-1; D perhaps matches TRBD1 (5 bases). The germline V and J ends were trimmed by 7 bases and 8 bases, with 17 bases remaining between them. Germline V gene lookup returns CDR1 SGHAT and CDR2 FQDESV (reference sequence). CDR3 size: 13 residues. The CDR3 here is CASIPIRDGEAFF. Written as DNA, the CDR3 is TGTGCCAGCATCCCCATCCGGGACGGGGAAGCTTTCTTT. Supplemented by reference TRBV11-1 and TRBJ1-1, the full variable domain reads EAEVAQSPRYKITEKSQAVAFWCDPISGHATLYWYRQILGQGPELLVQFQDESVVDDSQLPKDRFSAERLKGVDSTLKIQPAELGDSAMYLCASIPIRDGEAFFGQGTRLTVV.

This clonotype was recorded a few times. CDR3 sequence reads: CATSVGGTGSYEQYF. The CDR3 DNA reads as TGTGCCACCAGTGTTGGAGGGACAGGGTCATACGAGCAGTACTTC. The chain employs TRBV24-1 and TRBJ2-7; TRBD1 agrees at 9 bases. The trim removed 5 bases at V and 4 bases at J, leaving 8 bases unmatched. The CDR3 extends over 15 amino acids. Germline assignment: CDR1 KGHDR and CDR2 SFDVKD.

DNA for the CDR3: TGTGCCAGCAGCTTTCGGACTAGCGGGAGTTGGGGTACGCAGTATTTT. Encoded protein: CASSFRTSGSWGTQYF. The chain couples TRBV11-2 to TRBJ2-3, with 13 bases fitting TRBD2. The CDR3 contains 16 residues. In germline, CDR1 is SGHAT, CDR2 FQNNGV. Trimming cost V 3 bases and J 8 bases; bases outside gene matches: 8. Drawing the rest from reference TRBV11-2 and TRBJ2-3, the complete variable domain is EAGVAQSPRYKIIEKRQSVAFWCNPISGHATLYWYQQILGQGPKLLIQFQNNGVVDDSQLPKDRFSAERLKGVDSTLKIQPAKLEDSAVYLCASSFRTSGSWGTQYFGPGTRLTVL.